This TCR beta chain was recovered during a study of shared clonotypes between healthy human individuals. On the study more broadly: Three CD4 naive, three CD4 memory, two CD8 naive and one CD8 memory plate were used per donor.

Sequenced by immunoSEQ multiplex PCR; TCRdb stores in-frame clones only, minus some. The sample includes 800,000 to 1,200,000 clones, about 84% seen only once; the top ten take more than 0.45%. General study findings and limits: Naive CD4 clonotypes overlapped across a handful of donors at roughly 5%.

The CDR3 runs 15 residues. Germline V CDR1 and CDR2: SEHNR, FQNEAQ (reference sequence). J lost 3 bases, V lost 1 base, and 3 bases had no gene match. As to this clone: Its target is unknown.

This chain links TRBV7-9 with TRBJ2-3, with TRBD1 matching 8 bases. The source of this sequence is a man between 18 and 29 years old in good health. Some clones in this sample may be carry-over from other donors' samples. Source material: memory CD4+ T cells from PBMCs. Specified subset: CD45RA-negative fraction. CDR3 amino acids: CASSLGTGRTDTQYF. DNA for the CDR3: TGTGCCAGCAGCTTAGGGACAGGGAGAACAGATACGCAGTATTTT.